This passage covers 2 T cell receptor delta chains from one sample sequenced in a study of gamma-delta chains in newborns, infants, children. TCRdb redid clone calling on the reads using CATT. This sample has fewer than 3,000 delta-chain clones, with 40% to 55% found just once. The sequenced sample was blood, obtained at baseline. The receptor source for this set is a child who received the measles vaccine.

This clone has more than one count but fewer than ten. The likely explanation is a read error, given a far larger clone one base away. The sample holds other DNA sequences that translate to the same CDR3. The chain has TRAV29/DV5 and TRDJ3, with unresolved D. The V gene's germline CDR1 is NSMFDY and CDR2 ISSIKDK. The CDR3 is 16 residues long. Here the CDR3 reads CAASEVSSWDTRQMFF. The CDR3 coding sequence is TGCGCAGCAAGCGAGGTCAGCTCCTGGGACACCCGACAGATGTTTTTC.

Regarding this clone: Being one base from a much bigger clone, this may be a read error. Other DNA sequences in this specimen translate into the identical CDR3. This chain links TRDV2 with TRDJ3; D is perhaps TRDD3 (5 bases). Germline V lookup: CDR1 GEAIGNYY, CDR2 EKD. V was clipped by 1 base and J by 1 base, with 16 bases between them. The CDR3 sequence is 19 residues long. The DNA for the CDR3 is TGTGCCTGTGACACTACTGGTGGAGTCGTATCCTGGGACACCCGACAGATGTTTTTC. Amino acids: CACDTTGGVVSWDTRQMFF.